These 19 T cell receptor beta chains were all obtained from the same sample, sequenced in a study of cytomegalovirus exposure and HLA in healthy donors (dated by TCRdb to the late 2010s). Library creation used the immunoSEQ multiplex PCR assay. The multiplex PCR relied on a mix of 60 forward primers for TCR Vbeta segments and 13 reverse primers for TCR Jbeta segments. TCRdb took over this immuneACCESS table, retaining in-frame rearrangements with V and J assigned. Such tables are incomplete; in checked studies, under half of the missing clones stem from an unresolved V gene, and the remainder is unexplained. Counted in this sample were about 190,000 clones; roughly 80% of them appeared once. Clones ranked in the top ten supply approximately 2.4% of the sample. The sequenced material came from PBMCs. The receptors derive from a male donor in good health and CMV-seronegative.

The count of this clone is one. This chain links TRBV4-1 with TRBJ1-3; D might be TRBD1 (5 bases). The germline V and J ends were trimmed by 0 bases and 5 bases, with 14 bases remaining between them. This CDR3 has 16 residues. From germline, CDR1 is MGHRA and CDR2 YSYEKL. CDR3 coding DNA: TGCGCCAGCAGCCAAGACGATCAGGGTAATAGAAACACCATATATTTT. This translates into CASSQDDQGNRNTIYF.

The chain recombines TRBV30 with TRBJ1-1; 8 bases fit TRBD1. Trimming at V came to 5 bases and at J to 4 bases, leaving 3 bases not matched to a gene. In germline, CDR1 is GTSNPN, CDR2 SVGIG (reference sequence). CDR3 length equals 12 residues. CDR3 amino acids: CAWGQGGTEAFF. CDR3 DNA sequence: TGTGCCTGGGGACAGGGAGGCACTGAAGCTTTCTTT.

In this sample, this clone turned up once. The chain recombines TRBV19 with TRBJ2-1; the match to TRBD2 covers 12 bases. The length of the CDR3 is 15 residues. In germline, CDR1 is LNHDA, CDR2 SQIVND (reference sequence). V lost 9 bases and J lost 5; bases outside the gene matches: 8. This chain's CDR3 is CASASSGRGNNEQFF. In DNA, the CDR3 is TGTGCCAGCGCATCTAGCGGGAGGGGAAACAATGAGCAGTTCTTC.

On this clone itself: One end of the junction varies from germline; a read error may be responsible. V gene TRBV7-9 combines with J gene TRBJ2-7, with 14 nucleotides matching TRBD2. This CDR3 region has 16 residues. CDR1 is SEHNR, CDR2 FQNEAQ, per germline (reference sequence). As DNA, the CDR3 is TGTTCCAGCAGCTTAGGGGGACTAGCGGGAGTGGGCGAGCAGTACTTC. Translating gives CSSSLGGLAGVGEQYF.

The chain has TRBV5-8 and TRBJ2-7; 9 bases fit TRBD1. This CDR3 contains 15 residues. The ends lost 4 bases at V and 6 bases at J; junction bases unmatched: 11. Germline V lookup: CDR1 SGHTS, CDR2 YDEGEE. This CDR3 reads CASSPTDRGESEQYF. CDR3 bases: TGTGCCAGCAGCCCGACGGACAGGGGCGAGAGCGAGCAGTACTTC.

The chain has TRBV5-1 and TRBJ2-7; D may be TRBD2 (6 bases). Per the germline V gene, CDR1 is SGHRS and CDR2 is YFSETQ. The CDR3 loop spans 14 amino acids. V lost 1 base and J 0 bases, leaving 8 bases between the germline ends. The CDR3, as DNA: TGCGCCAGCAGCTTGTACGGGAGCTCCTACGAGCAGTACTTC. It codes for CASSLYGSSYEQYF.

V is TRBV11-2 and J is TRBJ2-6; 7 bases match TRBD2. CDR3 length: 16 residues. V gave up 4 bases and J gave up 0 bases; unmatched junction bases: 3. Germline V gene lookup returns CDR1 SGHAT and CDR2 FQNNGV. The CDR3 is CASSWEGRSGANVLTF. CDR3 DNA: TGTGCCAGCAGCTGGGAGGGACGCTCTGGGGCCAACGTCCTGACTTTC. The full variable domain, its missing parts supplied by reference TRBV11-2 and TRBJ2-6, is EAGVAQSPRYKIIEKRQSVAFWCNPISGHATLYWYQQILGQGPKLLIQFQNNGVVDDSQLPKDRFSAERLKGVDSTLKIQPAKLEDSAVYLCASSWEGRSGANVLTFGAGSRLTVL.

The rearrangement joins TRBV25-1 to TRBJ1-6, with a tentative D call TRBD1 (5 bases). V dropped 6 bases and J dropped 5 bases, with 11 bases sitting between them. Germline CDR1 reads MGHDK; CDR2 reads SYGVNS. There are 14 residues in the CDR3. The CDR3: CASRPLGDNSPLHF. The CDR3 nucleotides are TGTGCCAGCAGGCCCCTAGGGGATAATTCACCCCTCCACTTT.

In nucleotides, the CDR3 is TGTGCCAGTTCGCTTCAGGGGATCGGGAACGAGCAGTACTTC. It yields the protein CASSLQGIGNEQYF. The chain has TRBV2 and TRBJ2-7; maybe TRBD1 (6 bases). V was cut by 9 bases and J by 5 bases, with 20 bases left in between. CDR1 is SNHLY, CDR2 FYNNEI, per germline. This CDR3 is 14 amino acids long.

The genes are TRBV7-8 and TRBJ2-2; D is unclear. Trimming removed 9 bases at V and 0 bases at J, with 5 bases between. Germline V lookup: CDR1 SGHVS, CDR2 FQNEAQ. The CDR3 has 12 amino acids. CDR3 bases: TGTGCCAGTTCCACGAACACCGGGGAGCTGTTTTTT. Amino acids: CASSTNTGELFF.

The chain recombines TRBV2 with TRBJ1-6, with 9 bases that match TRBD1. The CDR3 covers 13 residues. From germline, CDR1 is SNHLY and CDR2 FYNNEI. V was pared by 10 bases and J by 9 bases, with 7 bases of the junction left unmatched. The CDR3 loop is CATQQGAFSPLHF. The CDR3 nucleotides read TGTGCCACCCAACAGGGGGCGTTTTCACCCCTCCACTTT.

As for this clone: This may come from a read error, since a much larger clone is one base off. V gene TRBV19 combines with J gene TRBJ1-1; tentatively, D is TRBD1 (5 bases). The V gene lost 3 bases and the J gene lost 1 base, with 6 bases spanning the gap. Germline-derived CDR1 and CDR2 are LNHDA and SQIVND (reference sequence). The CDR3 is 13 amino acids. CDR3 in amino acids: CASSMQGNTEAFF. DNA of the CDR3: TGTGCCAGTAGTATGCAGGGGAACACTGAAGCTTTCTTT.

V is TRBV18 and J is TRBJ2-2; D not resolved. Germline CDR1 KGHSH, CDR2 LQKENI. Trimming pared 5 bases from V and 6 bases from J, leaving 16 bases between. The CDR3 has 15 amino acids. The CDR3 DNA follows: TGTGCCAGCTCATCGCGTGGGCCAAACCCCGGGGAGCTGTTTTTT. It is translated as CASSSRGPNPGELFF.

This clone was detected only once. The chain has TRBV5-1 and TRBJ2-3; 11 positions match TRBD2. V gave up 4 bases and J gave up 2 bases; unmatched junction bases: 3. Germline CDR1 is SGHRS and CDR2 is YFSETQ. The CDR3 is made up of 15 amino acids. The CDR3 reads CASSGGLADTDTQYF. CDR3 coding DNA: TGCGCCAGCAGCGGGGGACTAGCGGACACAGATACGCAGTATTTT. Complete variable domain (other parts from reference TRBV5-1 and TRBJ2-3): KAGVTQTPRYLIKTRGQQVTLSCSPISGHRSVSWYQQTPGQGLQFLFEYFSETQRNKGNFPGRFSGRQFSNSRSEMNVSTLELGDSALYLCASSGGLADTDTQYFGPGTRLTVL.

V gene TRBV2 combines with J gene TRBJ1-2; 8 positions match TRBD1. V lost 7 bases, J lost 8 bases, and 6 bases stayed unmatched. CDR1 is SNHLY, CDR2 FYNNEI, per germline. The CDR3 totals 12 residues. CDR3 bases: TGTGCCAGCATCGGACAGGGTATCGGCTACACCTTC. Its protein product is CASIGQGIGYTF.

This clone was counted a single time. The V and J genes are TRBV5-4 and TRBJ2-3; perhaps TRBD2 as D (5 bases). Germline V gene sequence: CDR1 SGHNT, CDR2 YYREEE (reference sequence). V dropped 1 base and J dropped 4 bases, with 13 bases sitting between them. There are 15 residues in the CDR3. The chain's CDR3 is CASSLLRDVADTQYF. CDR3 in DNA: TGTGCCAGCAGCTTGCTCCGGGATGTGGCAGATACGCAGTATTTT.

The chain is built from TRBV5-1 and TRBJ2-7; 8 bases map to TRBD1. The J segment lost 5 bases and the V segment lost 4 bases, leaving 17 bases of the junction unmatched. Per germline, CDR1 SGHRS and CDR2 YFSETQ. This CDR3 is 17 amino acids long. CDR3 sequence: CASSTAPRDRFFDEQYF. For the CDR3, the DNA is TGCGCCAGCAGCACCGCTCCCCGGGACAGGTTTTTCGACGAGCAGTACTTC. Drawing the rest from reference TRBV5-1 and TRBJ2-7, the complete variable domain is KAGVTQTPRYLIKTRGQQVTLSCSPISGHRSVSWYQQTPGQGLQFLFEYFSETQRNKGNFPGRFSGRQFSNSRSEMNVSTLELGDSALYLCASSTAPRDRFFDEQYFGPGTRLTVT.

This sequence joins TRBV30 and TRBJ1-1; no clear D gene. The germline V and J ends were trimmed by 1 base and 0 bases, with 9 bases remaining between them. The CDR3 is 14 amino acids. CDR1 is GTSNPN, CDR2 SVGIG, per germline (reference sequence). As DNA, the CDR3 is TGTGCCTGGAGTGGATCTAGAGTGAACACTGAAGCTTTCTTT. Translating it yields CAWSGSRVNTEAFF. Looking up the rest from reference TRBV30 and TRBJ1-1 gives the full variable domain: SQTIHQWPATLVQPVGSPLSLECTVEGTSNPNLYWYRQAAGRGLQLLFYSVGIGQISSEVPQNLSASRPQDRQFILSSKKLLLSDSGFYLCAWSGSRVNTEAFFGQGTRLTVV.

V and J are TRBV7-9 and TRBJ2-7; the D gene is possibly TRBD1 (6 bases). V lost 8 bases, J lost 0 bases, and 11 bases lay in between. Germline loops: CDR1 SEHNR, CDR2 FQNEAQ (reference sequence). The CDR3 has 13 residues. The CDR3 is CASARGSSYEQYF. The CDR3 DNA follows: TGTGCCAGCGCGAGGGGGAGCTCCTACGAGCAGTACTTC.